What follows is one TCR beta chain and its context. Its recognized antigen is unknown. Base qualities are missing; no much larger clone stands one base away. For repertoire sequencing, TCR beta CDR3 regions were amplified from RNA transcripts. HTBI primers and the Qiagen OneStep RT-PCR kit were used in a first-round RT-PCR, which was followed by a second-round multiplex PCR, size selection and purification. Libraries were sequenced on an Illumina HiSeq2000 using paired-end 100 bp reads. The original pipeline was this. SOAPnuke was used for read processing, and reads with adapters, uncalled bases, a mean Phred below 15, or no exact constant-primer or identifier match were discarded. High-quality paired reads were merged with COPE v1.2.5. Each unique nucleotide sequence was defined as a clonotype, and clonotypes were aligned to IMGT TRB V, D and J references with MiTCR v1.1. The analysis was limited to V-J combinations with a frequency above 0.0001, which together covered 99% to 99.2% of the repertoires. For each V-J combination, a TCR clonal expansion and chaos score was defined as the ratio of F50 clonal expansion to chaos observed in the TCRdist matrix. Welch's t-statistics and random forest were used to reduce features to 13 V-J combinations, which were fed into a naive Bayes classifier. Thyroid-blood repertoire similarity was quantified with the Morisita-Horn index. TCRdb reanalyzed the raw reads on its own, using fastp at Q25 for trimming and MiXCR for clone calling, and kept in-frame beta chains. A single entry per CDR3 protein holds the most common genes and DNA from its merged rows. These V and J calls derive from TCRdb rather than the authors' analysis. In all, the sample holds about 340,000 distinct CDR3 sequences, and roughly a sixth of those were seen once. The biggest ten clones account for about 12% of the sample.

CDR1 is given as MNHEY and CDR2 as SVGAGI, both from the germline V gene. The CDR3 runs 13 amino acids, cysteine and phenylalanine included. The sequence is cut down to CDR3 DNA, 39 bases in frame from base 1. V is pared back by 2 bases and J by 3 bases, with 8 bases lying between the germline termini. Ophthalmopathy patients had moderately to severely active disease, Clinical Activity Score of at least 3, NOSPECS grade of at least 4, and disease duration under 3 months. Patients were excluded if they had other autoimmune diseases, uncontrolled infections, pregnancy or lactation. Clinical symptoms, serum thyroxine, TRAb, thyroid ultrasound and orbital computed tomography were used for diagnosis. PBMCs were isolated from roughly 10 ml of fresh peripheral blood by Ficoll-Paque density gradient centrifugation. Total RNA was extracted using Trizol reagent, and RNA quality was checked on an Agilent 2100 Bioanalyzer.

This entry is derived from a study of Graves' ophthalmopathy and Graves' hyperthyroidism (dated by TCRdb to 2017 to 2018). For the wider study: Peripheral blood was collected at initial diagnosis, prior to any treatment. In six hyperthyroidism patients, T-cell repertoires of thyroid tissue and blood were compared. To explore V-J signatures distinguishing ophthalmopathy from hyperthyroidism, a discovery set of approximately 100 patients (about 43 ophthalmopathy, some 55 stable hyperthyroidism) was enrolled. Following sample collection, hyperthyroidism patients were given methimazole at a starting dose of 30 mg daily, and ophthalmopathy patients were given high-dose intravenous methylprednisolone. In total, 135 blood samples were TCR-sequenced: some 43 ophthalmopathy, some 80 hyperthyroidism and about 17 hyperthyroidism-to-ophthalmopathy patients. TCR beta repertoire signatures were used to distinguish Graves' ophthalmopathy from Graves' hyperthyroidism and to predict progression to ophthalmopathy. For independent validation, a separate cohort was made up of 18 hyperthyroidism patients plus 17 patients who later progressed from hyperthyroidism to ophthalmopathy.

Here is what the overall study found, with its caveats: Among expanded thyroid clonotypes with frequency above 0.001, most also showed up in blood, which suggests that blood repertoires may reflect the thyroid immune response. Sample size was not statistically predetermined, and group allocation was not concealed from the investigators. In validation, the model predicted ophthalmopathy progression with roughly 68% sensitivity and 72% to 80% specificity; roughly 11 predicted patients were CT-confirmed with GO in a median of around 6 months. In cross-validation, the 13-signature model distinguished ophthalmopathy from stable hyperthyroidism with approximately 85% sensitivity and almost 83% specificity, and in the test set the corresponding values were 80% and 75%.

Sequenced sample: peripheral blood. The clonotype comes from an adult man with Graves' ophthalmopathy. Recombination linked TRBV6-5 to TRBJ2-7, with the D call perhaps TRBD1 or TRBD2, each one matching 5 bases. The sequence in DNA is TGTGCCAGCAGTTACGGGACGGGCTACGAGCAGTACTTC. Its amino acids are CASSYGTGYEQYF.